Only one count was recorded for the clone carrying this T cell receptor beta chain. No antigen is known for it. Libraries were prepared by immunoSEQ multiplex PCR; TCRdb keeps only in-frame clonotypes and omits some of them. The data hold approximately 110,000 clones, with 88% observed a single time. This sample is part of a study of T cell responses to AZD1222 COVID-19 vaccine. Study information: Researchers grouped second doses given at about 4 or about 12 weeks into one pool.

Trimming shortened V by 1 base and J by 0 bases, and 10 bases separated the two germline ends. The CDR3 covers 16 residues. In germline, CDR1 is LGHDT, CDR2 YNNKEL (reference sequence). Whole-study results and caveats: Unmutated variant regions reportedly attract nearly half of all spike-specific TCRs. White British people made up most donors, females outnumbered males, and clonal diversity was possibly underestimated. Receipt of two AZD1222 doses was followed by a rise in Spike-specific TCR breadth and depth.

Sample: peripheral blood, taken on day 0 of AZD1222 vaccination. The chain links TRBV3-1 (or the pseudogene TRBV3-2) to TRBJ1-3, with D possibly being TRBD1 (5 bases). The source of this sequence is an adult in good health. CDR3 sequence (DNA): TGTGCCAGCAGCCAAGGTGGAGGGGACTCTGGAAACACCATATATTTT. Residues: CASSQGGGDSGNTIYF.